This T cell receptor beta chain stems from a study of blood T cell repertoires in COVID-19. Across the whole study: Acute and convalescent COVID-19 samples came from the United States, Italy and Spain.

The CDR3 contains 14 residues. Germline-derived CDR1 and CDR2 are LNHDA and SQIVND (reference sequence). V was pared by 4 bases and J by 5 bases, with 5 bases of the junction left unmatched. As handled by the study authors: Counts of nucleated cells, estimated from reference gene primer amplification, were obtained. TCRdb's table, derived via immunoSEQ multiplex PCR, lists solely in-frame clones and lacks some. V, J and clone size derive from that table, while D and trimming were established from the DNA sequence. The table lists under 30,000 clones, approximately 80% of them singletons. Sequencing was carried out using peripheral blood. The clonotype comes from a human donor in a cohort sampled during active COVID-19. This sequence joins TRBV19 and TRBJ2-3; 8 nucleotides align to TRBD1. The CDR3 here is CASSTDRAGDTQYF. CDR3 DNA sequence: TGTGCCAGTAGTACGGACAGGGCGGGAGATACGCAGTATTTT.